This is a list of T cell receptor beta chains from one sample in a study of blood T cell repertoires in COVID-19. Method: immunoSEQ multiplex PCR; TCRdb's copy keeps in-frame clones and lacks some. Seen here are 150,000 to 200,000 clones, approximately 86% observed once, and the top ten hold approximately 6.8%. The sequenced sample consisted of peripheral blood. Every receptor here comes from a woman between 40 and 55 years old with COVID-19, enrolled during active disease. Both conserved end residues are trimmed from each CDR3. The order of the fields is clone size, CDR3 length, V gene, CDR3 protein. Size is omitted from some rows. Given values are once, few, many or a class for expanded clones.

size: .; length: 11; V: TRBV27; CDR3: ATGTGPNYGYT
size: .; length: 13; V: TRBV6-5; CDR3: ASREGLAGGETQY
size: .; length: 13; V: TRBV5-6; CDR3: ASSLRGLNTGELF
size: .; length: 12; V: TRBV6-2/TRBV6-3; CDR3: ASSQDAGDSPLH
size: .; length: 12; V: TRBV27; CDR3: ASLRTGGNSPLH
size: .; length: 13; V: TRBV6-1; CDR3: ASSDSWGRREKLF
size: .; length: 11; V: TRBV12-3/TRBV12-4; CDR3: ASSLGGASPLH
size: .; length: 14; V: TRBV18; CDR3: ASSLGTSGRNNEQF
size: .; length: 11; V: TRBV18; CDR3: ASSPSTSYEQF
size: once; length: 11; V: TRBV5-4; CDR3: ASSLAERATQY
size: .; length: 13; V: TRBV5-1; CDR3: ASSLFYDSNYGYT
size: .; length: 15; V: TRBV5-1; CDR3: ASSLGSVSSYNSPLH
size: few; length: 12; V: TRBV19; CDR3: ASTSGNGNQPQH
size: .; length: 14; V: TRBV7-9; CDR3: ASSPTPRDRVYEQY
size: .; length: 13; V: TRBV5-8; CDR3: ASSKGQSSYNEQF
size: .; length: 15; V: TRBV27; CDR3: ASSFQTSGRIQETQY
size: .; length: 12; V: TRBV5-1; CDR3: ASSLPDGGKGYT
size: once; length: 11; V: TRBV6-5; CDR3: ATDDSGTDTQY
size: once; length: 12; V: TRBV3-1/TRBV3-2; CDR3: ASSQDLTAVFYT
size: .; length: 8; V: TRBV20-1; CDR3: SAALYEQY
size: .; length: 13; V: TRBV18; CDR3: ASSPRGTVTYEQY
size: once; length: 13; V: TRBV15; CDR3: ATSKSDSQPEKLF
size: .; length: 11; V: TRBV12-3/TRBV12-4; CDR3: ASSVYSNQPQH
size: .; length: 12; V: TRBV19; CDR3: ATEGTTGAIGAF
size: .; length: 11; V: TRBV14; CDR3: ASSQARTGGSS
size: .; length: 9; V: TRBV5-1; CDR3: ASSLDGTQY
size: .; length: 12; V: TRBV3-1/TRBV3-2; CDR3: ASSQVEGGYGYT
size: .; length: 12; V: TRBV5-4; CDR3: ASSWGTSGYQQY
size: .; length: 10; V: TRBV7-6; CDR3: ASSILANEQF
size: .; length: 10; V: TRBV6-5; CDR3: ASRQGNNEQF
size: .; length: 14; V: TRBV27; CDR3: ASSQRAGALDTEAF
size: .; length: 11; V: TRBV29-1; CDR3: SGKSSVNNEQF
size: .; length: 11; V: TRBV28; CDR3: ASRWDRDQPQH
size: few; length: 11; V: TRBV14; CDR3: ASSGTGPYGYT
size: .; length: 13; V: TRBV18; CDR3: ASSPGQGSGNTIY
size: .; length: 13; V: TRBV5-1; CDR3: ASSLRDRVTDTQY
size: .; length: 14; V: TRBV7-8; CDR3: ASSPRGTGGLNEQF
size: few; length: 11; V: TRBV19; CDR3: ASSMGLSYEQY
size: .; length: 11; V: TRBV5-1; CDR3: ASSFTGDNEQF
size: .; length: 12; V: TRBV3-1/TRBV3-2; CDR3: ASSQDAGLGELF
size: .; length: 14; V: TRBV29-1; CDR3: SVEPADRGIEETQY
size: .; length: 11; V: TRBV30; CDR3: AWTENPNTEAF